The 21 T cell receptor beta chains presented below share a single source sample, sequenced in a study of OX40 agonist ivuxolimab in advanced cancers. Measured with immunoSEQ multiplex PCR; TCRdb has only the in-frame clones, and not every one. The data show approximately 20,000 clones, more than 80% seen once. The sequencing here drew on CD4+ or CD8+ T cells sorted from blood, taken in a trial of the OX40 agonist ivuxolimab. The receptors come from an adult with an advanced solid tumor such as melanoma, head and neck, liver or kidney cancer.

The chain recombines TRBV9 with TRBJ2-7, with 7 bases identical to TRBD1. Germline trimming cut 1 base from V and 4 bases from J; bases unmatched to any gene: 8. Germline assignment: CDR1 SGDLS and CDR2 YYNGEE. This CDR3 contains 15 residues. CDR3 sequence reads: CASSVSWTGGYEQYF. As DNA, the CDR3 is TGTGCCAGCAGCGTAAGTTGGACAGGCGGTTACGAGCAGTACTTC. The full variable domain, rest sourced from reference TRBV9 and TRBJ2-7, is DSGVTQTPKHLITATGQRVTLRCSPRSGDLSVYWYQQSLDQGLQFLIQYYNGEERAKGNILERFSAQQFPDLHSELNLSSLELGDSALYFCASSVSWTGGYEQYFGPGTRLTVT.

The V gene is TRBV6-6, the J gene TRBJ2-3; TRBD2 aligns across 8 bases. The CDR3 has 14 amino acids. The V and J ends lost 8 bases and 3 bases, in that order; junction bases with no gene match: 7. Germline lookup yields CDR1 MNHNY and CDR2 SVGAGI (reference sequence). Here the CDR3 DNA reads TGTGCCAGCTCCACGCTAGCGGGTACAGATACGCAGTATTTT. Residues: CASSTLAGTDTQYF.

The CDR3 here is CASSAGYLYNEQFF. The CDR3 nucleotides are TGCGCCAGCAGCGCGGGGTACCTCTACAATGAGCAGTTCTTC. V gene TRBV5-1 combines with J gene TRBJ2-1, with D possibly matching TRBD2 (6 bases). The germline gives CDR1 SGHRS, CDR2 YFSETQ. The V end lost 4 bases, the J end lost 3 bases, and 11 bases lay between the germline ends. The CDR3 spans 14 residues.

This chain links TRBV4-1 with TRBJ2-3; D ambiguous. The length of the CDR3 is 15 residues. Germline values: CDR1 MGHRA, CDR2 YSYEKL. V gave up 3 bases and J gave up 0 bases, with 10 bases separating them. CDR3 residues: CASSHYGSSTDTQYF. In DNA form, the CDR3 reads TGCGCCAGCAGCCATTATGGCTCTAGCACAGATACGCAGTATTTT.

The chain carries TRBV27 and TRBJ2-2; D unresolved. Germline V gene data show CDR1 as MNHEY and CDR2 as SMNVEV (reference sequence). This CDR3 spans 17 amino acids. V lost 0 bases, J lost 3 bases, and 14 bases lay in between. The CDR3 DNA reads as TGTGCCAGCAGTTTATCCCCGGAACCTTTCTACACCGGGGAGCTGTTTTTT. Its protein is CASSLSPEPFYTGELFF.

The chain recombines TRBV6-6 with TRBJ2-5, with 10 nucleotides matching TRBD2. This CDR3 spans 13 amino acids. J lost 3 bases, V lost 8 bases, and 3 bases had no gene match. Germline CDR1 is MNHNY and CDR2 is SVGAGI (reference sequence). The CDR3: CASQLAGEETQYF. The DNA for the CDR3 is TGTGCCAGCCAGCTAGCGGGAGAAGAGACCCAGTACTTC.

The rearrangement uses TRBV6-1 and TRBJ2-7; D is uncertain. The V end was cut by 5 bases, the J end by 2 bases, with 7 bases between. This CDR3 has 12 residues. In germline, CDR1 is MNHNS, CDR2 SASEGT. CDR3 loop: CASSIGTYEQYF. For the CDR3, the DNA is TGTGCCAGCAGTATTGGGACCTACGAGCAGTACTTC.

V gene TRBV19 combines with J gene TRBJ1-1; tentative D call: TRBD1 (6 bases). Germline assignment: CDR1 LNHDA and CDR2 SQIVND (reference sequence). V was shortened by 2 bases and J by 3 bases, with 13 bases between the two germline ends. The CDR3 has 15 amino acids. The chain's CDR3 is CASSIRWGPDTEAFF. The CDR3 DNA follows: TGTGCCAGTAGTATAAGGTGGGGGCCTGACACTGAAGCTTTCTTT.

The V gene is TRBV2, the J gene TRBJ2-1; 7 bases are a match to TRBD2. The CDR3 spans 16 residues. Trimming at V came to 4 bases and at J to 4 bases, leaving 10 bases not matched to a gene. Germline CDR1 SNHLY, CDR2 FYNNEI. The CDR3 DNA reads as TGTGCCAGCAGTGTGGGAGCGGGGACTTCTTACAATGAGCAGTTCTTC. It is translated as CASSVGAGTSYNEQFF.

A single count supports this clone. CDR3 sequence: CASSLTYASKNTEAFF. The CDR3 nucleotides read TGTGCCAGCAGTTTGACGTATGCCAGTAAGAACACTGAAGCTTTCTTT. The V gene is TRBV28, the J gene TRBJ1-1; D uncertain. The ends were cut back, 3 bases at V and 1 base at J, with 15 bases in the middle. The germline V gene has CDR1 MDHEN and CDR2 SYDVKM. This CDR3 has 16 residues.

The chain has TRBV28 and TRBJ1-3; the D gene is possibly TRBD1 (6 bases). Trimming left V 5 bases short and J 5 bases short, with 19 bases between. Germline CDR1 reads MDHEN; CDR2 reads SYDVKM. The CDR3 covers 16 residues. The CDR3 loop reads CASSPQPGTRRNTIYF. DNA of the CDR3: TGTGCCAGCAGTCCACAGCCCGGGACAAGAAGAAACACCATATATTTT.

CDR3 nucleotide sequence: TGTGCCAGCAGCTTAGGGGAACAGCTAACTAATGAAAAACTGTTTTTT. Amino acid sequence: CASSLGEQLTNEKLFF. This sequence joins TRBV11-2 and TRBJ1-4; D ambiguous. V gave up 1 base and J gave up 1 base, with 10 bases separating them. CDR3 length: 16 amino acids. Germline CDR1 SGHAT, CDR2 FQNNGV.

This sequence joins TRBV4-1 and TRBJ1-5; the D is unclear. Germline assignment: CDR1 MGHRA and CDR2 YSYEKL. This CDR3 spans 12 amino acids. V was shortened by 2 bases and J by 7 bases, with 6 bases between the two germline ends. The CDR3 nucleotides read TGCGCCAGCAGCCAAAGCGGGCAGCCCCAGCATTTT. This sequence encodes CASSQSGQPQHF.

This chain links TRBV27 with TRBJ2-3; 7 bases agree with TRBD1. Germline loops: CDR1 MNHEY, CDR2 SMNVEV (reference sequence). With 5 bases clipped from V and 10 bases from J, the junction kept 24 bases outside the gene matches. The length of the CDR3 is 18 residues. This chain's CDR3 is CASSPHRQDRPFHFAQYF. CDR3 nucleotide sequence: TGTGCCAGCAGTCCCCACCGCCAGGACAGGCCGTTTCATTTTGCGCAGTATTTT.

The genes are TRBV6-1 and TRBJ1-4, with D possibly TRBD1 on 5 matching bases. CDR3 size: 13 residues. The germline V and J ends were trimmed by 4 bases and 3 bases, with 6 bases remaining between them. CDR1 MNHNS and CDR2 SASEGT come from the germline V gene. The CDR3 reads CASSGQPNEKLFF. The CDR3 coding sequence is TGTGCCAGCAGTGGACAGCCTAATGAAAAACTGTTTTTT.

The J gene is TRBJ2-2, the V gene TRBV13; D possibly uses TRBD1 or TRBD2 (5 bases each). Germline V gene lookup returns CDR1 PRHDT and CDR2 FYEKMQ (reference sequence). This CDR3 is built from 14 residues. Trimming took 6 bases from V and 3 from J, leaving 11 bases between them. This CDR3 is CASRDSGYTGELFF. The CDR3 DNA sequence: TGTGCCAGCAGAGACAGCGGATACACCGGGGAGCTGTTTTTT.

The chain combines TRBV21-1 with TRBJ2-7; the DNA was not used to check the table's D call, TRBD1. TRBV21-1 is a known pseudogene. The length of the CDR3 is 14 residues. The DNA for the CDR3 is TGTGCCAGCAGCAATCGTACACCCACCTACGAGCAGTACTTC. It encodes CASSNRTPTYEQYF.

Only one count was recorded for this clone. V and J are TRBV13 and TRBJ2-7; TRBD1 matches 8 bases. Germline CDR1 PRHDT, CDR2 FYEKMQ (reference sequence). V was pared by 2 bases and J by 0 bases, with 3 bases of the junction left unmatched. The length of the CDR3 is 15 residues. CDR3 DNA sequence: TGTGCCAGCAGCTTAATGGGGACAGGCTCCTACGAGCAGTACTTC. This translates into CASSLMGTGSYEQYF.

The rearrangement uses TRBV7-9 and TRBJ2-7, with a possible D match to TRBD1 (5 bases). The germline V gene has CDR1 SEHNR and CDR2 FQNEAQ (reference sequence). The ends were cut back, 5 bases at V and 5 bases at J, with 22 bases in the middle. The CDR3 extends over 16 amino acids. The CDR3 DNA follows: TGTGCCAGCAGCGCTAGATCAGGGAATATGAGCCACGAGCAGTACTTC. Amino acid sequence: CASSARSGNMSHEQYF.

In nucleotides, the CDR3 is TGTGCCAGCAGTTTAAGTAGTGAAGCCTACGAGCAGTACTTC. Its translation is CASSLSSEAYEQYF. The chain combines TRBV27 with TRBJ2-7, with D unclear. In germline, CDR1 is MNHEY, CDR2 SMNVEV (reference sequence). The CDR3 length is 14 residues. Trimming took 2 bases from V and 2 from J, leaving 10 bases between them.

This chain joins TRBV27 and TRBJ2-7; D ambiguous. The CDR3 runs to 14 residues. The germline V gene has CDR1 MNHEY and CDR2 SMNVEV (reference sequence). V dropped 6 bases and J dropped 3 bases, with 15 bases sitting between them. CDR3 in DNA: TGTGCCAGCAGCCTCCTTGGCAGCCGCTACGAGCAGTACTTC. This gives the protein CASSLLGSRYEQYF.